This T cell receptor beta chain comes out of a study of T cell changes during pregnancy in multiple sclerosis. The method was immunoSEQ multiplex PCR; TCRdb's version includes in-frame clones alone and lacks a portion of them. Of fewer than 13,000 clones in the sample, about 89% were seen once. This specimen was CD8+ T cells from peripheral blood mononuclear cells, taken in the first trimester of pregnancy. This TCR was sampled from a female donor in good health, enrolled as a control in a pregnancy study.

CDR3 sequence: CASRLTGTGGSGANVLTF. The CDR3 DNA sequence: TGTGCCAGCAGGCTTACTGGGACAGGGGGCTCTGGGGCCAACGTCCTGACTTTC. V and J are TRBV11-2 and TRBJ2-6; 11 nucleotides agree with TRBD1. Per the germline V gene, CDR1 is SGHAT and CDR2 is FQNNGV. The CDR3 totals 18 residues. Germline trimming cut 6 bases from V and 0 bases from J; bases unmatched to any gene: 7.